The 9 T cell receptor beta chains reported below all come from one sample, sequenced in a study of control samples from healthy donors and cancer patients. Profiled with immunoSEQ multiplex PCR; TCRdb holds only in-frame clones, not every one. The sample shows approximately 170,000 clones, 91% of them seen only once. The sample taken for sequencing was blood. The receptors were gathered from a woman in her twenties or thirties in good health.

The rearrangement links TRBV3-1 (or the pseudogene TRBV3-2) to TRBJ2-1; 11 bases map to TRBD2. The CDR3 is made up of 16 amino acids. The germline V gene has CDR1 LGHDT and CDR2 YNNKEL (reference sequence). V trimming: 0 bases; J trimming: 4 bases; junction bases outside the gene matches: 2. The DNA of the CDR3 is TGTGCCAGCAGCCAAGATCGACTAGCGGGGTACAATGAGCAGTTCTTC. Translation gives CASSQDRLAGYNEQFF.

CDR3 region: CATKLGPNYGYTF. CDR3 DNA: TGTGCCACCAAACTGGGACCTAACTATGGCTACACCTTC. The chain couples TRBV19 to TRBJ1-2; possibly TRBD1 for D (5 bases). CDR3 length: 13 residues. V was shortened by 10 bases and J by 0 bases, with 12 bases between the two germline ends. Germline V gives CDR1 LNHDA, CDR2 SQIVND (reference sequence).

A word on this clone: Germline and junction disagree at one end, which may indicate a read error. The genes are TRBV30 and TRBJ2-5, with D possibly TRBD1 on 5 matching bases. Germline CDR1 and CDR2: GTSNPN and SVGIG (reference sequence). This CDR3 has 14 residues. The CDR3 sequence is CAWSVQQGQETQYF. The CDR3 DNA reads TGCGCCTGGAGTGTACAGCAGGGCCAAGAGACCCAGTACTTC.

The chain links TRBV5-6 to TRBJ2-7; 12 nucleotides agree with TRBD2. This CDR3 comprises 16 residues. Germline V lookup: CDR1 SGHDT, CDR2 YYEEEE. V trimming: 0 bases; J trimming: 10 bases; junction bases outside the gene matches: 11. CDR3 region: CASSLVSTSGGMRQYF. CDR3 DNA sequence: TGTGCCAGCAGCTTGGTGTCGACTAGCGGGGGAATGCGACAGTACTTC.

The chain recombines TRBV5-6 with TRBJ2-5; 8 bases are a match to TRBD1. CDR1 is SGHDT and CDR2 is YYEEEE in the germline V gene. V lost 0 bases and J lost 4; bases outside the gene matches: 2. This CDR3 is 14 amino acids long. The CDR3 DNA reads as TGTGCCAGCAGCTTGGGACAGGGGAGAGAGACCCAGTACTTC. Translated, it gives CASSLGQGRETQYF.

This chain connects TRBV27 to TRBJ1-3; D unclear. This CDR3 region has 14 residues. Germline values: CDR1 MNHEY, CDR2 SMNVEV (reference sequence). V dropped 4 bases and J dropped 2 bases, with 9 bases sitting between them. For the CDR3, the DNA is TGTGCCAGCAGTTCGGGCCTGGCTGGAAACACCATATATTTT. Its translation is CASSSGLAGNTIYF.

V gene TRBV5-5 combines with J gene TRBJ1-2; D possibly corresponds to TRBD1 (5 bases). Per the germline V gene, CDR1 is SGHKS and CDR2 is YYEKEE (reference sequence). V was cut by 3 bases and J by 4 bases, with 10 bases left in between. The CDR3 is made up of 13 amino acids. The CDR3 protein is CASSYRDRYGYTF. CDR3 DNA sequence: TGTGCCAGCAGCTATCGGGACCGCTATGGCTACACCTTC.

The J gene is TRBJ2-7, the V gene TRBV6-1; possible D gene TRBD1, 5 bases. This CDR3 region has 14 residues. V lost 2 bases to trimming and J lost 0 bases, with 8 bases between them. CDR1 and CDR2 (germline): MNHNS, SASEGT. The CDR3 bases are TGTGCCAGCAGTGAATTAGGGGACTCCTACGAGCAGTACTTC. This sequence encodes CASSELGDSYEQYF.

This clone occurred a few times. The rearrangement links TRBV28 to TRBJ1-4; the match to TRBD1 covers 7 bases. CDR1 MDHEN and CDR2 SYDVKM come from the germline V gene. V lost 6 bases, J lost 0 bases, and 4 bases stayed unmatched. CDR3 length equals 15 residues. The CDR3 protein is CASSGTAATNEKLFF. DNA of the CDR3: TGTGCCAGCAGCGGGACAGCCGCAACTAATGAAAAACTGTTTTTT.